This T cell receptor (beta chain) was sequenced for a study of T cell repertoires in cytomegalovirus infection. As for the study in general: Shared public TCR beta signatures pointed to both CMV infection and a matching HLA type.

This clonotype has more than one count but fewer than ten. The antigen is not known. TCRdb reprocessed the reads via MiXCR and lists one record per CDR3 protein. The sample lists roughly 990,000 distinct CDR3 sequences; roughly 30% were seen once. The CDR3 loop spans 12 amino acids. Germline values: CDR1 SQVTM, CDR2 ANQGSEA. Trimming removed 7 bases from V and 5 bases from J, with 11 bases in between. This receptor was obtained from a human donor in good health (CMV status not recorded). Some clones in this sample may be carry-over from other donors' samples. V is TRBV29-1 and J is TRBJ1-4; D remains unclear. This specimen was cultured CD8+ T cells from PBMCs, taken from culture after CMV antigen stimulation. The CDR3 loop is CSAGRYNEKLFF. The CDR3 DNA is TGCAGCGCCGGACGATACAATGAAAAACTGTTTTTT.